These 19 T cell receptor beta chains were all obtained from the same sample, sequenced in a study of post-analysis software for immune sequencing data. Broader study findings: With TRBV5-6, TRBV5-1 and TRBV20-1 included, about five TRBV segments were more frequent in patients than in controls.

Every TCR beta cDNA library bore unique molecular identifiers. Each CDR3 protein is one row after TCRdb ran MiXCR on the PCR reads. Of roughly 870,000 distinct CDR3 sequences listed, under 70% are singletons. No antigen is known for these receptors. The sequencing input was blood. Source of these receptors: a girl under 18 with multiple sclerosis.

The rearrangement links TRBV20-1 to TRBJ1-5; 7 bases line up with TRBD1. V was clipped by 1 base and J by 0 bases; unmatched bases: 6. The CDR3 totals 16 residues. The germline V gene encodes CDR1 DFQATT and CDR2 SNEGSKA (reference sequence). The CDR3 sequence: CSARGHRQGSNQPQHF. CDR3 DNA: TGCAGTGCTAGAGGCCATCGACAGGGTAGCAATCAGCCCCAGCATTTT.

This chain links TRBV12-3 or TRBV12-4 with TRBJ1-2; tentatively, D is TRBD1 (6 bases). The germline V and J ends were trimmed by 6 bases and 5 bases, with 13 bases remaining between them. The CDR3 covers 13 residues. CDR3 sequence (DNA): TGTGCCAGCAGCTGGGGACACGAGTATGGCTACACCTTC. Translation: CASSWGHEYGYTF.

The chain has TRBV20-1 and TRBJ2-3, with D tentatively TRBD1 (5 bases). Trimming took 0 bases from V and 6 from J, leaving 10 bases between them. The CDR3 is 13 residues long. Germline values: CDR1 DFQATT, CDR2 SNEGSKA (reference sequence). CDR3 loop: CSARDNPGDTQYF. As DNA, the CDR3 is TGCAGTGCTAGAGATAACCCAGGGGATACGCAGTATTTT.

The J gene is TRBJ2-3, the V gene TRBV9; D is perhaps TRBD2 (6 bases). Trimming stripped 2 bases from V and 2 bases from J, with 9 bases between. This CDR3 has 14 amino acids. Germline V lookup: CDR1 SGDLS, CDR2 YYNGEE. Written as DNA, the CDR3 is TGTGCCAGCAGCGTTAGCGGAACCACAGATACGCAGTATTTT. Residues: CASSVSGTTDTQYF.

The rearrangement joins TRBV20-1 to TRBJ2-1, with 12 bases lining up with TRBD2. The DNA end is more similar to TRBJ2-7, so the J call may be wrong. The CDR3 extends over 20 amino acids. In germline, CDR1 is DFQATT, CDR2 SNEGSKA (reference sequence). DNA for the CDR3: TGCAGTGCTAAGCTCATCATGGCTAGCGGGAGGGCATTCTCCTACAATGAGCAGTACTTC. Its translation: CSAKLIMASGRAFSYNEQYF.

This chain links TRBV11-2 with TRBJ2-1, with 12 bases fitting TRBD2. V lost 6 bases to trimming and J lost 4 bases; unmatched junction nucleotides: 4. The germline CDR1 and CDR2 sequences are SGHAT and FQNNGV. The CDR3 has 15 residues. For the CDR3, the DNA is TGTGCCAGCAGATCTACTAGCGGGAGGTACAATGAGCAGTTCTTC. Translated, it gives CASRSTSGRYNEQFF.

This chain uses TRBV29-1 with TRBJ1-4; 7 bases map to TRBD1. The germline V gene has CDR1 SQVTM and CDR2 ANQGSEA. Unmatched junction bases numbered 1, after V lost 4 bases and J lost 2 bases. The CDR3 extends over 13 amino acids. CDR3 sequence reads: CSVGRGTNEKLFF. CDR3 coding DNA: TGCAGCGTTGGCAGGGGGACTAATGAAAAACTGTTTTTT.

V usage is TRBV12-3 or TRBV12-4 and J usage is TRBJ2-1; D unclear. This CDR3 has 14 amino acids. Deletions cut 0 bases from V and 7 bases from J, with 10 bases between. CDR3 in DNA: TGTGCCAGCAGTTTAGCAGTGGACGGGAATGAGCAGTTCTTC. This sequence encodes CASSLAVDGNEQFF.

The rearrangement links TRBV25-1 to TRBJ2-7, with D tentatively TRBD2 (5 bases). CDR3 length equals 13 residues. The germline V gene has CDR1 MGHDK and CDR2 SYGVNS. Trimming left V 10 bases short and J 5 bases short, with 18 bases between. CDR3 sequence: CATTDWVTNEQYF. CDR3 DNA: TGTGCCACTACGGACTGGGTCACAAACGAGCAGTACTTC.

This chain joins TRBV9 and TRBJ2-1; maybe TRBD1 (6 bases). The V end lost 0 bases, the J end lost 3 bases, and 13 bases lay between the germline ends. Per germline, CDR1 SGDLS and CDR2 YYNGEE. CDR3 length: 16 amino acids. CDR3 bases: TGTGCCAGCAGCGTAGGTCTAGGGGGAAACTACAATGAGCAGTTCTTC. This sequence encodes CASSVGLGGNYNEQFF.

The chain combines TRBV29-1 with TRBJ2-4; 7 nucleotides line up with TRBD1. Near its end, the DNA agrees better with TRBJ2-7, so the J call may be wrong. Germline CDR1 and CDR2: SQVTM and ANQGSEA. The CDR3 sequence is 13 residues long. CDR3 loop: CSVMGQRSYEQYF. The CDR3 DNA reads as TGCAGCGTTATGGGACAGCGCTCCTACGAGCAGTACTTC.

The V gene is TRBV7-2, the J gene TRBJ2-3, with 8 bases aligning to TRBD1. The germline gives CDR1 SGHTA, CDR2 FQGNSA. This CDR3 has 15 residues. With 4 bases clipped from V and 0 bases from J, the junction kept 3 bases outside the gene matches. CDR3: CASSSTGASTDTQYF. The DNA for the CDR3 is TGTGCCAGCAGCTCGACAGGGGCAAGCACAGATACGCAGTATTTT.

This chain uses TRBV20-1 with TRBJ2-5; 8 nucleotides align to TRBD2. J lost 0 bases, V lost 1 base, and 7 bases had no gene match. From germline, CDR1 is DFQATT and CDR2 SNEGSKA (reference sequence). CDR3 length: 16 amino acids. CDR3 in DNA: TGCAGTGCTAGAGTAGGGGTAGCGGGGTACCAAGAGACCCAGTACTTC. Its protein is CSARVGVAGYQETQYF.

The chain employs TRBV20-1 and TRBJ2-5; either TRBD1 or TRBD2 may supply D (5 bases each). V was cut by 0 bases and J by 5 bases, with 16 bases left in between. The germline V gene has CDR1 DFQATT and CDR2 SNEGSKA (reference sequence). CDR3 length: 15 amino acids. The CDR3 region has the DNA TGCAGTGCTAGAGATAGAACAAATCGGGGCGAGACCCAGTACTTC. The encoded protein is CSARDRTNRGETQYF.

This chain uses TRBV5-1 with TRBJ1-2, with 8 bases matching TRBD1. Germline V gene lookup returns CDR1 SGHRS and CDR2 YFSETQ. Trimming removed 0 bases from V and 0 bases from J; junction bases left unmatched: 7. The CDR3 is 17 amino acids. The CDR3 coding sequence is TGCGCCAGCAGCTTGGTGGGACAGGTTTCTCCTAACTATGGCTACACCTTC. It is translated as CASSLVGQVSPNYGYTF.

The chain employs TRBV29-1 and TRBJ2-1; 15 bases are shared with TRBD2. The CDR3 loop spans 19 amino acids. The J segment lost 0 bases and the V segment lost 7 bases, leaving 13 bases of the junction unmatched. Germline V gene lookup returns CDR1 SQVTM and CDR2 ANQGSEA. For the CDR3, the DNA is TGCAGCGCCGTAGGGCCCGGGACTAGCGGGAGGTCCTCCTACAATGAGCAGTTCTTC. Its protein product is CSAVGPGTSGRSSYNEQFF.

V is TRBV7-8 and J is TRBJ2-5, with D maybe TRBD2 (6 bases). The germline V gene encodes CDR1 SGHVS and CDR2 FQNEAQ. The V and J ends lost 6 bases and 5 bases respectively, with 19 bases between them. The length of the CDR3 is 15 residues. CDR3 sequence: CASRFRDSPFETQYF. CDR3 nucleotides: TGTGCCAGCAGGTTTAGGGACTCTCCGTTCGAGACCCAGTACTTC.

This clonotype was detected only once. The chain combines TRBV12-3 or TRBV12-4 with TRBJ1-4; D is perhaps TRBD1 (5 bases). This CDR3 has 12 residues. Trimming cost V 6 bases and J 8 bases, with 10 bases left between them. CDR3 in amino acids: CASRLWGEKLFF. The CDR3 nucleotides read TGTGCCAGCAGGCTATGGGGCGAAAAACTGTTTTTT.

The V and J genes are TRBV7-3 and TRBJ2-7; maybe TRBD2 (6 bases). The CDR3 is 15 amino acids. Deletions cut 2 bases from V and 3 bases from J, with 14 bases between. CDR1 and CDR2 (germline): SGHTA, FQGTGA. DNA for the CDR3: TGTGCCAGCAGCTTAGAACTAGCCGTGGGCTACGAGCAGTACTTC. It codes for CASSLELAVGYEQYF. Based on the CDR3 plus reference TRBV7-3 and TRBJ2-7, the full variable domain is GAGVSQTPSNKVTEKGKYVELRCDPISGHTALYWYRQSLGQGPEFLIYFQGTGAADDSGLPNDRFFAVRPEGSVSTLKIQRTERGDSAVYLCASSLELAVGYEQYFGPGTRLTVT.